This paragraph reports one T cell receptor beta chain. At the DNA level, this CDR3 is encoded by other sequences in the same sample as well. The repertoire was sequenced with immunoSEQ multiplex PCR; TCRdb's copy has only in-frame clones and lacks some. The sample lists 200,000 to 250,000 clones, roughly four fifths occurring once. V was cut by 3 bases and J by 1 base, with 6 bases left in between. This CDR3 contains 12 residues. CDR1 and CDR2 (germline): DFQATT, SNEGSKA (reference sequence). Living in about two dozen US areas, the participants were between roughly 18 and 95 years of age. The study assigned cohorts using participant-reported clinical history. These data are taken from a study of blood T cell repertoires in COVID-19.

J is TRBJ1-1 and V is TRBV20-1; no definite D call. Material: PBMCs or T cells enriched from blood (not recorded which). This receptor was obtained from a man aged 40-55 years who had recovered from COVID-19. CDR3 sequence reads: CSASRGNTEAFF. CDR3 coding DNA: TGCAGTGCTAGTAGAGGGAACACTGAAGCTTTCTTT.